This T cell receptor (beta chain) was identified during a study of cytomegalovirus exposure and HLA in healthy donors. Study-wide background: Counted in an early data release were about 85 million unique TCRs from HLA-typed donors.

PCR amplification relied on 60 Vbeta primers (plus 13 Jbeta primers). This table comes from immunoSEQ multiplex PCR, and its TCRdb copy is limited to in-frame clones, with some not included. The sample lists under 200,000 clones, roughly 79% seen once, with 2% to 2.5% in the top ten. Germline CDR1 and CDR2: SGDLS and YYNGEE. V dropped 2 bases and J dropped 1; count of bases not matched to a gene: 8. The CDR3 runs to 19 residues. The TCR sequence derives from a woman aged 25 to 39 in good health and CMV-seropositive. The chain couples TRBV9 to TRBJ2-3; 15 bases map to TRBD2. Sequencing was performed on PBMCs. The CDR3 here is CASSVVGTSGGPGTDTQYF. The DNA of the CDR3 is TGTGCCAGCAGCGTGGTCGGGACTAGCGGGGGGCCAGGCACAGATACGCAGTATTTT.